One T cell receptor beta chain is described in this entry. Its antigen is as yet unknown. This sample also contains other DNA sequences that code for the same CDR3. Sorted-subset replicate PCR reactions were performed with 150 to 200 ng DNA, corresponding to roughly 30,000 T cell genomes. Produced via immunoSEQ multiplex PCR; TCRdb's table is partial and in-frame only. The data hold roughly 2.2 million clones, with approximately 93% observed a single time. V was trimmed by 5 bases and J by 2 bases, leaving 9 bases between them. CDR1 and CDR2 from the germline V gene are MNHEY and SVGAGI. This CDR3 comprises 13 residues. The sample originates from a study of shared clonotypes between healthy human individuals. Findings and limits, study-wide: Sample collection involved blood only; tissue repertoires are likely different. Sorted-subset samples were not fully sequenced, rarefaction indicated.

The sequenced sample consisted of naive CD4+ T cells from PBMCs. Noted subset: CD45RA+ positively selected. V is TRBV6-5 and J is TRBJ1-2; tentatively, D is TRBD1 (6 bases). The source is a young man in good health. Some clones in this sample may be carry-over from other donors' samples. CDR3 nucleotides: TGTGCCAGCAGTCGACAGGAGAACTATGGCTACACCTTC. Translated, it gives CASSRQENYGYTF.